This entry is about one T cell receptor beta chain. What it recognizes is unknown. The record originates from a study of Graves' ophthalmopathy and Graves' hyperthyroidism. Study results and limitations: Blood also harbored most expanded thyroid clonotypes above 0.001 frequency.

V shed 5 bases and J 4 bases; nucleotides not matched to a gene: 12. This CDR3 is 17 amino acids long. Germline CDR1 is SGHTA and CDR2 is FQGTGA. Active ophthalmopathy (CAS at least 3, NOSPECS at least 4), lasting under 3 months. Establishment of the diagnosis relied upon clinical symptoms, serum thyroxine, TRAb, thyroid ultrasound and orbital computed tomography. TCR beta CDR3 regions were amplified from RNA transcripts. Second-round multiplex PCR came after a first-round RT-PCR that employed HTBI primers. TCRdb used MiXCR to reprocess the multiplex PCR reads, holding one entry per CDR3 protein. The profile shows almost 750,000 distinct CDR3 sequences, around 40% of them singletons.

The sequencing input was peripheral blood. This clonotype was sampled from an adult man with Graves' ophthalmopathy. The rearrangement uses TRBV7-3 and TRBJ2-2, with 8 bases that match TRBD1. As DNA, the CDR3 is TGTGCCAGCAGCGACGTCAGGGGGCACGTGGCCACCGGGGAGCTGTTTTTT. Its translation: CASSDVRGHVATGELFF.